The 11 T cell receptor beta chains below come from one sample, sequenced in a study of CD8+CD57+ T cells in acquired aplastic anemia. CD8+CD57+ cell expansion had been shown by flow cytometry in patients chosen for sequencing. TCR beta VDJ and CDR3 profiling used genomic DNA as template. TCRdb processed the reads anew with MiXCR; each CDR3 protein has one entry. The sample lists 150,000 to 200,000 distinct CDR3 sequences, about 50% occurring once. The sequenced sample was sorted CD4+, CD8+, or CD8+CD57+ T cells (not recorded which) from PBMCs. These receptors were collected from a human donor with aplastic anemia.

The genes are TRBV2 and TRBJ2-5; D is perhaps TRBD1 (6 bases). The germline V gene has CDR1 SNHLY and CDR2 FYNNEI. This CDR3 has 16 residues. Trimming left V 5 bases short and J 5 bases short, with 21 bases between. DNA of the CDR3: TGTGCCAGCAGTACTCCTTCAGGGGCCGCCCGGGAGACCCAGTACTTC. Translation gives CASSTPSGAARETQYF.

This clonotype was counted at least ten times. The chain uses TRBV5-5 and TRBJ2-3, with D uncertain. Germline V gives CDR1 SGHKS, CDR2 YYEKEE (reference sequence). This CDR3 spans 13 amino acids. Trimming removed 2 bases from V and 4 bases from J, with 8 bases in between. CDR3 nucleotides: TGTGCCAGCAGCTTAACCTGGTCAGATACGCAGTATTTT. Translating gives CASSLTWSDTQYF.

This clonotype was seen many times. V usage is TRBV9 and J usage is TRBJ1-4; D uncertain. Germline V CDR1 and CDR2: SGDLS, YYNGEE. The length of the CDR3 is 15 residues. V lost 3 bases to trimming and J lost 5 bases, with 14 bases between them. The CDR3 sequence: CASSAYSAGNEKLFF. The CDR3 nucleotides read TGTGCCAGCAGCGCCTACAGTGCGGGAAATGAAAAACTGTTTTTT. The variable domain in full, completed from reference TRBV9 and TRBJ1-4, reads DSGVTQTPKHLITATGQRVTLRCSPRSGDLSVYWYQQSLDQGLQFLIQYYNGEERAKGNILERFSAQQFPDLHSELNLSSLELGDSALYFCASSAYSAGNEKLFFGSGTQLSVL.

This sequence joins TRBV5-5 and TRBJ2-7; tentative D call: TRBD1 (5 bases). V lost 1 base to trimming and J lost 5 bases, with 13 bases between them. The CDR3 loop spans 14 amino acids. Germline V lookup: CDR1 SGHKS, CDR2 YYEKEE (reference sequence). This CDR3 reads CASSLQGAVDEQYF. CDR3 nucleotide sequence: TGTGCCAGCAGCTTGCAGGGTGCAGTCGACGAGCAGTACTTC. The full variable domain, its missing parts supplied by reference TRBV5-5 and TRBJ2-7, is DAGVTQSPTHLIKTRGQQVTLRCSPISGHKSVSWYQQVLGQGPQFIFQYYEKEERGRGNFPDRFSARQFPNYSSELNVNALLLGDSALYLCASSLQGAVDEQYFGPGTRLTVT.

This clonotype was seen a few times. This chain uses TRBV15 with TRBJ2-1, with 10 bases that match TRBD2. This CDR3 is built from 13 residues. V was clipped by 8 bases and J by 6 bases; unmatched bases: 4. Germline-derived CDR1 and CDR2 are LNHNV and YYDKDF (reference sequence). The CDR3 DNA sequence: TGTGCCACCCGTAGCGGGGGGACCAATGAGCAGTTCTTC. Its protein is CATRSGGTNEQFF.

The genes are TRBV15 and TRBJ1-5; D remains unclear. The germline CDR1 and CDR2 sequences are LNHNV and YYDKDF (reference sequence). V lost 3 bases and J lost 3, with 9 bases in between. This CDR3 is built from 14 residues. The CDR3 region has the DNA TGTGCCACCAGCAGGGAGGGCTACAATCAGCCCCAGCATTTT. It is translated as CATSREGYNQPQHF.

This clonotype was seen many times. The chain links TRBV5-1 to TRBJ2-7; TRBD1 might be the D (7 bases). The CDR3 loop spans 18 amino acids. Germline assignment: CDR1 SGHRS and CDR2 YFSETQ. Trimming shortened V by 0 bases and J by 0 bases, and 19 bases separated the two germline ends. CDR3 in amino acids: CASSLVGGGAGSSYEQYF. CDR3 coding DNA: TGCGCCAGCAGCTTGGTTGGAGGGGGCGCGGGGAGCTCCTACGAGCAGTACTTC.

This clonotype was seen a handful of times. V usage is TRBV6-1 and J usage is TRBJ1-6; D ambiguous. Trimming cost V 6 bases and J 10 bases, with 16 bases left between them. Germline V gene data show CDR1 as MNHNS and CDR2 as SASEGT. CDR3 length: 14 amino acids. The CDR3 loop reads CASRSGSPQSPLHF. The CDR3 DNA is TGTGCCAGCAGGTCCGGGTCTCCCCAATCACCCCTCCACTTT.

This clonotype was seen ten or more times. At one end the junction does not follow the germline gene, possibly because of a read error. The chain couples TRBV12-3 or TRBV12-4 to TRBJ2-3; D is uncertain. CDR3 length: 14 residues. CDR3 amino acids: CASSLRGKTDMQYF. DNA of the CDR3: TGTGCCAGCAGTTTAAGAGGAAAAACAGATATGCAGTATTTT.

This clonotype was counted once. This rearrangement joins TRBV10-3 to TRBJ1-1; 8 bases agree with TRBD1. The CDR3 has 13 amino acids. In germline, CDR1 is ENHRY, CDR2 SYGVKD. Unmatched junction bases numbered 7, after V lost 8 bases and J lost 5 bases. CDR3 nucleotide sequence: TGTGCCATCGGGACAGGTAGGGGGACTGAAGCTTTCTTT. Amino acids: CAIGTGRGTEAFF.

This clonotype was observed many times. V gene TRBV7-2 combines with J gene TRBJ2-3; TRBD2 matches 8 bases. Germline-derived CDR1 and CDR2 are SGHTA and FQGNSA. This CDR3 region has 16 residues. V shed 3 bases, J shed 2 bases, and the junction held 7 bases outside the gene matches. This CDR3 is CASSFAGGGITDTQYF. CDR3 coding DNA: TGTGCCAGCAGCTTCGCCGGGGGGGGGATCACAGATACGCAGTATTTT.